The source of this TCR beta chain is a study of cytomegalovirus exposure and HLA in healthy donors. Study as a whole: Approximately 190 million T cells yielded about 120 million unique TCR beta sequences, as an earlier analysis found. Study-wide points: Several of the most significant clusters appeared linked to common viral pathogens, based on a later analysis. Across HLA loci, a later analysis found differing TCR association rates, with DRB1 most and HLA-C fewest.

The length of the CDR3 is 15 residues. CDR1 KGHSH and CDR2 LQKENI come from the germline V gene. For this clone: Its antigen is not identified. An end of the junction differs from the germline gene, which may be a read error.

Amplification used 60 Vbeta primers and 13 Jbeta primers. Authors' analysis steps: A later analysis counted tens of millions of unique TCR beta chains, some 10 million shared. TCRdb keeps only in-frame clones here, not all; method: immunoSEQ multiplex PCR. V, J and clone size were drawn from that table, and D and trimming were deduced from the DNA. The table lists about 48,000 clones, with roughly 5.5% in the top ten. This sequence was found in a male donor in good health and CMV-seropositive. The chain links TRBV18 to TRBJ2-7, with 10 nucleotides matching TRBD2. Sequenced input: PBMCs. In DNA form, the CDR3 reads TGTGCCAGCTCACCACCGGCTAGCGGGGGATACGAGCAGTACTTT. Amino acids: CASSPPASGGYEQYF.